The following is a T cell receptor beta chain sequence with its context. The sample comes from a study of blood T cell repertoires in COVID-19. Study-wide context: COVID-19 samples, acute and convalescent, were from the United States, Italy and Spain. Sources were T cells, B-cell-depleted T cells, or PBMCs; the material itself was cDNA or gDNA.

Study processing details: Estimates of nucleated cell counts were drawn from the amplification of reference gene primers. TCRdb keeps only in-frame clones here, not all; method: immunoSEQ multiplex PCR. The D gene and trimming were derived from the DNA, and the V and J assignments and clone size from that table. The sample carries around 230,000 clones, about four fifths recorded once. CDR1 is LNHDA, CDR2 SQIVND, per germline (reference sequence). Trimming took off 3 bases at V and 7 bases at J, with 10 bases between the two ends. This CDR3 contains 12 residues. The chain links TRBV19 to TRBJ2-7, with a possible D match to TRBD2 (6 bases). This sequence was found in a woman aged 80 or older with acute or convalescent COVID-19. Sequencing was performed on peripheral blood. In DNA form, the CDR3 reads TGTGCCAGTAGTATGGAGGCGGGGGAGCAGTACTTC. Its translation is CASSMEAGEQYF.